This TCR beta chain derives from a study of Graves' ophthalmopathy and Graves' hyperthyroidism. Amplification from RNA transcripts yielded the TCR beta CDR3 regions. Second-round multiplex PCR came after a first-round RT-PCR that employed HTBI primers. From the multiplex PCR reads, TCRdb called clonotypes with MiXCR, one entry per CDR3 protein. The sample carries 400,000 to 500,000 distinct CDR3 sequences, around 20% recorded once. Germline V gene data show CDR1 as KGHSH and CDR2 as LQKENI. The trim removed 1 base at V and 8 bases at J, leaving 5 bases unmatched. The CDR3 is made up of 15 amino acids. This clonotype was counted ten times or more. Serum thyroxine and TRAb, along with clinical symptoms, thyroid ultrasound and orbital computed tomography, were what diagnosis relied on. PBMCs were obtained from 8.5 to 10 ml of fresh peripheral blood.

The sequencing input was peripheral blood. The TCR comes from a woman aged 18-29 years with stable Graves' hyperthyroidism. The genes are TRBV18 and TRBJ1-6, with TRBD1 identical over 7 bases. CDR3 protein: CASSPRTGDDSPLHF. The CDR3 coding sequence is TGTGCCAGCTCACCACGCACAGGGGACGATTCACCCCTCCACTTT.